Following are 28 T cell receptor beta chains from one sample sequenced in a study of cytomegalovirus exposure and HLA in healthy donors. PCR involved 60 Vbeta and 13 Jbeta primers. Assay used: immunoSEQ multiplex PCR; TCRdb lists only in-frame clones, some missing. The table lists about 160,000 clones, roughly 80% of them singletons. Material for sequencing was PBMCs. The source is a human donor in good health.

The chain recombines TRBV4-1 with TRBJ1-1, with D perhaps TRBD1 (6 bases). V was trimmed by 3 bases and J by 6 bases, leaving 11 bases between them. Germline values: CDR1 MGHRA, CDR2 YSYEKL. This CDR3 comprises 13 residues. The DNA of the CDR3 is TGCGCCAGCAGCCAGATAGACAGGTCTGAAGCTTTCTTT. Translated, it gives CASSQIDRSEAFF.

This clone appeared a single time. The chain joins TRBV6-1 to TRBJ1-2; 9 bases line up with TRBD1. The CDR3 is 13 residues long. Germline V CDR1 and CDR2: MNHNS, SASEGT. Trimming took 5 bases from V and 7 from J; bases not matched to a gene: 5. The CDR3 nucleotides read TGTGCCAGCAGTTCGGACAGGGGTCGTGGCTACACCTTC. Protein product: CASSSDRGRGYTF.

J is TRBJ1-1 and V is TRBV6-5, with 8 bases aligning to TRBD1. The CDR3 has 16 residues. Germline CDR1 MNHEY, CDR2 SVGAGI. V was pared by 4 bases and J by 4 bases, with 11 bases of the junction left unmatched. CDR3 loop: CASSWTGKFWGTEAFF. CDR3 nucleotide sequence: TGTGCCAGCAGTTGGACAGGGAAGTTTTGGGGCACTGAAGCTTTCTTT.

The chain carries TRBV19 and TRBJ1-2, with a weak D call TRBD1 (5 bases). Trimming took off 10 bases at V and 3 bases at J, with 12 bases between the two ends. The CDR3 has 12 amino acids. Germline assignment: CDR1 LNHDA and CDR2 SQIVND (reference sequence). The CDR3 spells CATLTGDYGYTF. The CDR3 DNA follows: TGTGCCACACTAACAGGAGACTATGGCTACACCTTC.

The rearrangement uses TRBV6-1 and TRBJ2-7; 7 nucleotides match TRBD1. V lost 7 bases, J lost 4 bases, and 13 bases stayed unmatched. The germline CDR1 and CDR2 sequences are MNHNS and SASEGT. This CDR3 is 15 amino acids long. As DNA, the CDR3 is TGTGCCAGCACCCCGAGGGCAGGGGGAAGGTACGAGCAGTACTTC. This translates into CASTPRAGGRYEQYF.

The chain links TRBV29-1 to TRBJ2-1, with 9 bases that match TRBD2. CDR3 size: 14 residues. V was clipped by 2 bases and J by 12 bases; unmatched bases: 11. Germline CDR1 and CDR2: SQVTM and ANQGSEA. The CDR3 region is CSVEPSGVYDPQFF. CDR3 nucleotide sequence: TGCAGCGTTGAACCTAGCGGGGTTTATGATCCGCAGTTCTTC.

As regards this clone: This sample also contains other DNA sequences that code for the same CDR3. V is TRBV27 and J is TRBJ2-5; D is ambiguous. The germline gives CDR1 MNHEY, CDR2 SMNVEV (reference sequence). The CDR3 is made up of 14 amino acids. The germline V and J ends were trimmed by 2 bases and 5 bases, with 12 bases remaining between them. The CDR3 nucleotides are TGTGCCAGCAGTTTAGGGCCACAAAGGGAGACCCAGTACTTC. This codes for CASSLGPQRETQYF.

This clone appeared a single time. This chain links TRBV19 with TRBJ1-3; no reliable D call. CDR1 and CDR2 (germline): LNHDA, SQIVND (reference sequence). V was pared by 3 bases and J by 0 bases, with 9 bases between. The CDR3 loop spans 15 amino acids. The CDR3 DNA is TGTGCCAGTAGTATGTGGACTAACTCTGGAAACACCATATATTTT. Translating it yields CASSMWTNSGNTIYF.

The chain uses TRBV5-1 and TRBJ2-6; TRBD2 might be the D (5 bases). The germline CDR1 and CDR2 sequences are SGHRS and YFSETQ. CDR3 size: 15 residues. Trimming removed 5 bases from V and 4 bases from J, with 13 bases in between. CDR3 region: CASRLDLGGANVLTF. The CDR3 coding sequence is TGCGCCAGCAGACTGGACTTGGGGGGGGCCAACGTCCTGACTTTC.

V usage is TRBV5-1 and J usage is TRBJ1-1; D may be TRBD1 (6 bases). The CDR3 has 15 residues. Looked up from germline, CDR1 is SGHRS and CDR2 is YFSETQ. Trimming removed 4 bases at V and 0 bases at J, with 13 bases between. CDR3 sequence (DNA): TGCGCCAGCAGCGTGGGAGGGGACATGAACACTGAAGCTTTCTTT. Protein sequence: CASSVGGDMNTEAFF.

The CDR3 DNA sequence: TGTGCCAGTAGTATAGAGGGACAAATTAACTATGGCTACACCTTC. Translating gives CASSIEGQINYGYTF. The V call is TRBV19, the J call TRBJ1-2; D might be TRBD1 (6 bases). Germline V CDR1 and CDR2: LNHDA, SQIVND (reference sequence). Trimming cost V 0 bases and J 1 base, with 9 bases left between them. The CDR3 loop spans 15 amino acids.

This chain connects TRBV13 to TRBJ2-5, with D unresolved. CDR3 length equals 15 residues. Germline CDR1 and CDR2: PRHDT and FYEKMQ (reference sequence). Trimming pared 5 bases from V and 1 base from J, leaving 14 bases between. The CDR3 loop is CASSPSPTSQETQYF. In DNA form, the CDR3 reads TGTGCCAGCAGCCCAAGTCCGACTTCCCAAGAGACCCAGTACTTC.

V and J are TRBV4-2 and TRBJ1-5; 8 bases are shared with TRBD1. Germline V lookup: CDR1 LGHNA, CDR2 YNFKEQ. The V segment lost 3 bases and the J segment 2 bases; nucleotides outside the gene matches: 9. This CDR3 spans 17 amino acids. The CDR3 loop is CASSQDSGGAGNQPQHF. The CDR3 DNA follows: TGTGCCAGCAGCCAGGATTCAGGGGGCGCCGGCAATCAGCCCCAGCATTTT.

This chain joins TRBV4-3 and TRBJ2-3, with a possible D match to TRBD2 (7 bases). There are 16 residues in the CDR3. Trimming cost V 5 bases and J 0 bases, with 15 bases left between them. Germline V lookup: CDR1 LGHNA, CDR2 YSLEER. The CDR3 coding sequence is TGCGCCAGCAGCTTACACGGGGGGCGGAGCACAGATACGCAGTATTTT. It is translated as CASSLHGGRSTDTQYF.

The chain carries TRBV7-2 and TRBJ2-3, with 12 positions matching TRBD2. The ends lost 5 bases at V and 2 bases at J; junction bases unmatched: 5. The CDR3 has 16 residues. Germline V gives CDR1 SGHTA, CDR2 FQGNSA. CDR3 DNA sequence: TGTGCCAGCAGCCTCCTAGCGGGGGGGCACACAGATACGCAGTATTTT. Its protein is CASSLLAGGHTDTQYF. Full variable domain (outside the CDR3, taken from reference TRBV7-2 and TRBJ2-3): GAGVSQSPSNKVTEKGKDVELRCDPISGHTALYWYRQSLGQGLEFLIYFQGNSAPDKSGLPSDRFSAERTGGSVSTLTIQRTQQEDSAVYLCASSLLAGGHTDTQYFGPGTRLTVL.

In the case of this clone: A read error may account for a junction end that differs from germline. This chain joins TRBV7-9 and TRBJ1-1; TRBD1 might be the D (6 bases). CDR3 length: 14 residues. CDR1 and CDR2 from the germline V gene are SEHNR and FQNEAQ (reference sequence). The CDR3 loop is CSSSLTTGTPEAFF. DNA for the CDR3: TGTTCCAGCAGCTTAACTACAGGGACCCCCGAAGCTTTCTTT.

V is TRBV5-1 and J is TRBJ1-1, with a weak D call TRBD1 (5 bases). Trimming shortened V by 2 bases and J by 0 bases, and 11 bases separated the two germline ends. There are 15 residues in the CDR3. Germline loops: CDR1 SGHRS, CDR2 YFSETQ. CDR3 nucleotides: TGCGCCAGCAGCTTCCGCGGACAAATGAACACTGAAGCTTTCTTT. It is translated as CASSFRGQMNTEAFF.

The table lists this clone with a count of one. The J gene is TRBJ1-2, the V gene TRBV2, with TRBD1 matching over 7 bases. The germline V gene has CDR1 SNHLY and CDR2 FYNNEI. The CDR3 spans 13 residues. Losses at the gene ends were 0 bases for V and 7 bases for J; bases not matched to a gene: 2. CDR3 protein: CASSEAAGGGYTF. CDR3 DNA: TGTGCCAGCAGTGAAGCGGCAGGGGGTGGCTACACCTTC. Based on the CDR3 plus reference TRBV2 and TRBJ1-2, the full variable domain is EPEVTQTPSHQVTQMGQEVILRCVPISNHLYFYWYRQILGQKVEFLVSFYNNEISEKSEIFDDQFSVERPDGSNFTLKIRSTKLEDSAMYFCASSEAAGGGYTFGSGTRLTVV.

V and J are TRBV5-1 and TRBJ2-1; 9 nucleotides line up with TRBD2. The CDR3 runs to 15 residues. Germline assignment: CDR1 SGHRS and CDR2 YFSETQ. Unmatched junction bases numbered 5, after V lost 5 bases and J lost 2 bases. The CDR3 coding sequence is TGCGCCAGCAGAGGAGCGGGGGGCCCCTACAATGAGCAGTTCTTC. It codes for CASRGAGGPYNEQFF. Full variable domain (rest looked up from reference TRBV5-1 and TRBJ2-1): KAGVTQTPRYLIKTRGQQVTLSCSPISGHRSVSWYQQTPGQGLQFLFEYFSETQRNKGNFPGRFSGRQFSNSRSEMNVSTLELGDSALYLCASRGAGGPYNEQFFGPGTRLTVL.

The V call is TRBV5-1, the J call TRBJ2-2; D is unresolved. Germline V gene lookup returns CDR1 SGHRS and CDR2 YFSETQ. The CDR3 has 18 residues. Trimming removed 1 base at V and 1 base at J, with 17 bases between. CDR3 sequence (DNA): TGCGCCAGCAGCTTGATGGCCGCTGTGTCAGTGAACACCGGGGAGCTGTTTTTT. Its protein is CASSLMAAVSVNTGELFF.

V gene TRBV27 combines with J gene TRBJ2-3; 8 bases are a match to TRBD2. Germline V CDR1 and CDR2: MNHEY, SMNVEV (reference sequence). J gave up 0 bases and V 5 bases, and 7 bases lay outside the gene matches. The CDR3 sequence is 16 residues long. CDR3 sequence reads: CASSPLTSASTDTQYF. CDR3 sequence (DNA): TGTGCCAGCAGTCCGCTGACTAGCGCGAGCACAGATACGCAGTATTTT.

The CDR3 here is CASGLMGPMFLWYGYTF. CDR3 sequence (DNA): TGTGCTAGTGGTTTGATGGGCCCGATGTTTTTGTGGTATGGCTACACCTTC. J is TRBJ1-2 and V is TRBV12-5, with D unresolved. Germline loops: CDR1 LGHNT, CDR2 FRNRAP. With 2 bases removed from V and 5 bases from J, the gap between germline ends came to 21 bases. The CDR3 runs 17 residues.

V gene TRBV7-6 combines with J gene TRBJ1-1; 8 bases are shared with TRBD1. V lost 0 bases and J lost 4; bases outside the gene matches: 4. There are 15 residues in the CDR3. The germline CDR1 and CDR2 sequences are SGHVS and FNYEAQ. This CDR3 is CASSLASQGGTEAFF. The CDR3 nucleotides read TGTGCCAGCAGCTTAGCGTCACAGGGGGGCACTGAAGCTTTCTTT. The full variable domain, completed using reference TRBV7-6 and TRBJ1-1, is GAGVSQSPRYKVTKRGQDVALRCDPISGHVSLYWYRQALGQGPEFLTYFNYEAQQDKSGLPNDRFSAERPEGSISTLTIQRTEQRDSAMYRCASSLASQGGTEAFFGQGTRLTVV.

This clone was counted a few times. The chain combines TRBV6-5 with TRBJ2-2; D ambiguous. Trimming took 2 bases from V and 5 from J, leaving 6 bases between them. The CDR3 has 13 amino acids. Germline V gene sequence: CDR1 MNHEY, CDR2 SVGAGI. CDR3 sequence reads: CASSYGQTGELFF. In DNA form, the CDR3 reads TGTGCCAGCAGTTACGGGCAGACCGGGGAGCTGTTTTTT.

This clone is a singleton in its sample. The chain joins TRBV4-2 to TRBJ1-3; D might be TRBD1 (5 bases). The CDR3 contains 16 residues. V was shortened by 0 bases and J by 0 bases, with 9 bases between the two germline ends. CDR1 LGHNA and CDR2 YNFKEQ come from the germline V gene. Written as DNA, the CDR3 is TGTGCCAGCAGCCAAGATCAGGGCCTCTCTGGAAACACCATATATTTT. Protein: CASSQDQGLSGNTIYF.

CDR3 coding DNA: TGTGCCAGCAACCTGGGACAGGAATTATATGGCTACACCTTC. This translates into CASNLGQELYGYTF. The chain is built from TRBV9 and TRBJ1-2; 8 bases are a match to TRBD1. CDR1 SGDLS and CDR2 YYNGEE come from the germline V gene. V was clipped by 6 bases and J by 5 bases; unmatched bases: 9. The CDR3 has 14 amino acids.

The chain joins TRBV18 to TRBJ2-3; the D gene is possibly TRBD1 (5 bases). Trimming took off 3 bases at V and 6 bases at J, with 7 bases between the two ends. This CDR3 has 12 residues. Per the germline V gene, CDR1 is KGHSH and CDR2 is LQKENI. The CDR3 reads CASSPGADTQYF. The CDR3 region has the DNA TGTGCCAGCTCACCTGGGGCCGATACGCAGTATTTT.

This sequence joins TRBV7-2 and TRBJ2-3; no clear D. Trimming removed 1 base at V and 0 bases at J, with 8 bases between. CDR1 is SGHTA and CDR2 is FQGNSA in the germline V gene. There are 15 residues in the CDR3. CDR3 in DNA: TGTGCCAGCAGCTTAGTACGGCGGAGCACAGATACGCAGTATTTT. It is translated as CASSLVRRSTDTQYF.